This TCR beta chain was profiled in a study of cytomegalovirus exposure and HLA in healthy donors (dated by TCRdb to the late 2010s). Broadly, across the study: In an earlier analysis of 587 of the donors, roughly 300 Gb of sequence data and roughly 100 million unique TCR beta sequences from about 179 million T cells were reported. Rather than using new phenotypic data, the later analysis identified candidate immune exposures from TCR beta sequences and from how often those sequences occurred across donors. Every repertoire in the discovery cohort had been generated on one and the same sequencing platform. Besides the first cohort of approximately 710 subjects, a separate validation cohort made up of over 100 different subjects was used. Typing coverage differed by locus: A, B, C, DRB1 and DQB1 were typed in about 620-630 donors, DQA1 in about 550, DPA1 in 600 to 610, and DPB1 in 472. Because of strong linkage in the cohort, roughly five DR-DQ haplotypes were treated as single units for association and clustering. A later analysis re-examined previously published TCR beta repertoires from roughly 650 donors and added high-resolution HLA genotyping to investigate patterns of TCR occurrence. The study was designed to test whether signatures of past pathogen exposure could be identified by cataloging public T cell receptors. Class I and class II HLA loci were covered by the typing at four-digit resolution. The genetic ancestry cluster associated with self-reported Caucasian donors included 70% to 85% of the roughly 360 genotyped donors. A later genetic analysis used genome-wide SNP genotypes for 398 of the 666 donors, treating that subset as a discovery cohort. An early release covering 500 to 750 HLA-typed donors comprised around 300 gigabases of sequencing data and tens of millions of unique TCR sequences. An earlier analysis of some 500 of the donors used high-throughput TCR beta sequencing to judge whether each TCR beta V gene segment behaved as functional or pseudogenic. Among 398 genotyped donors of the cohort, an average of 235,054 unique TCR beta nucleotide sequences were sequenced per donor, 15% to 20% of them non-productive. Donor age, sex, ethnicity and CMV serostatus were collected together with the repertoire data. Using immunosequencing, the study profiled T cell repertoires from 640 or so subjects and related those repertoires to cytomegalovirus serostatus. To predict cytomegalovirus infection status, the study combined high-throughput TCR immunosequencing, statistical association of individual TCRs with disease status, and machine learning. Findings and caveats that apply to the study as a whole: The cohort was sequenced for TCR beta chains only, and without alpha or paired-chain data the features that could be detected were limited. Because the 87-base-pair reads could not distinguish some IMGT-functional V segments, including TRBV6-2 and TRBV6-3, those segments were excluded. A total of 164 TCR beta chains were listed by the study as associated with cytomegalovirus. In a later analysis, HLA-associated TCR beta chains were found to be more clonally expanded and to have lower generation probabilities than equally common non-associated chains. According to a later analysis, TCR association rates differed among HLA loci, with DRB1 alleles showing the most associated TCRs and HLA-C alleles showing the fewest. Linkage disequilibrium might explain the correlated functional status among segregating V segments, but an unknown experimental factor could not be ruled out. In an earlier analysis of over 550 of the donors, most TCR beta V segments were observed in productive rearrangements about 87% or about 30% of the time, broadly matching IMGT annotations. CMV serostatus was the only immune exposure information available for the cohort. The presence/absence analyses assumed that sequencing depth was roughly uniform across donors, and that assumption may not be true. The authors suggested that the approach could potentially be generalized to other disease states and immunological phenotypes. In a later analysis, several top co-occurrence clusters were reported to appear linked to parvovirus B19, influenza, CMV and Epstein-Barr virus. According to a later analysis, most CMV-associated TCR beta chains appeared to be HLA-restricted, and the HLA associations seemed to be driven largely by CMV exposure. Because counts were too low, roughly 18 rarely observed V segments, including chromosome 9 orphons, were left out of the earlier analysis of 500 to 750 of the donors. A further reported finding was that TCR beta sequences accurately predicted the HLA-A and HLA-B alleles for most subjects in the first cohort. V-gene and J-gene trimming of TCR beta chains was associated with a missense DCLRE1C variant in a later genetic analysis, and the association was replicated in an independent cohort. A few of the identified cytomegalovirus-associated TCR beta chains were confirmed in vitro to be specific for cytomegalovirus antigens. In a later genetic analysis, fewer N-insertions in productive TCRs were reported among donors in an Asian-associated ancestry cluster than the approximately 710-donor mean. When HLA alleles, especially DR and DQ, strongly co-occurred, attributing TCR associations to individual alleles was difficult. A later analysis associated roughly 17,000 TCR beta sequences with specific HLA alleles at a false discovery rate of 0.05. A cluster of highly shared sequence variants was judged likely to represent a technical artifact of the sequencing pipeline. HLA typing was unavailable for some donors at each locus, so association tests used only the typed subset. Across donors, most TCR sequences were observed very rarely, whereas some public TCRs were present in many individuals. In both the original and validation cohorts, the classifier was reported to diagnose cytomegalovirus status with high specificity and sensitivity.

From its cysteine to its phenylalanine, the CDR3 spans 15 amino acids. CDR3 DNA is the only sequence kept; it has 45 bases, read in frame from the first base. CDR1 and CDR2, per the germline V gene (reference sequence), are WNHNN and SYGVQD. The V and J ends are trimmed by 6 bases and 7 bases, leaving 19 bases between them. In the case of this clone: Which antigen it targets is not known. Per-nucleotide qualities are absent, and no much larger clonotype sits a single base away.

The cohort consisted of hundreds of healthy bone marrow donors. All cohort members were sampled while nominally healthy, although unrecorded immune exposures were likely present. The donor tested CMV seronegative and was one of the 352 seronegative cohort members. Each donor provided a peripheral blood sample, and peripheral blood mononuclear cells were used for TCR beta sequencing. The Qiagen DNeasy Blood Extraction Kit was used to extract genomic DNA from the blood cell samples. Library preparation employed the immunoSEQ multiplex PCR assay. The multiplex PCR relied on a mix of 60 forward primers for TCR Vbeta segments and 13 reverse primers for TCR Jbeta segments. The CDR3 region of rearranged TCR beta genes was amplified from genomic DNA by a multiplex PCR assay. The Illumina HiSeq System was used to sequence the amplified TCR beta libraries as 87-base-pair reads. Per the original workflow: In a later analysis, 80 million or so unique TCR beta chains were counted across the 500 to 850 repertoires, and roughly 11 million of these chains were shared by at least two donors. Raw reads were error-corrected and collapsed into unique sequences with a nearest-neighbor algorithm that merged closely related sequences to remove PCR and sequencing errors. CDR3 sequences were aligned to IMGT reference sequences to assign V, D and J gene segments. For a sequence to be retained, a match of at least six nucleotides to both a V gene segment and a J gene segment was required. A rearrangement was called productive if the CDR3 had no stop codons and remained in frame with V and J, and every other rearrangement was called non-productive. CDR3 was defined by IMGT convention, running from the second conserved V-encoded cysteine to the conserved J-encoded phenylalanine. Sequences without an unambiguous match to a single V gene segment were excluded from the earlier analysis of about 630 of the donors. In an earlier analysis of around 590 of the donors, a V segment was called functional when productive rearrangements were above 56.7%, and segregating when the standard deviation between donors exceeded 5%. A statistical classification framework was built to diagnose cytomegalovirus status from the catalog of TCR beta chain sequences. In a later analysis, TCR nucleotide sequences were compared against IMGT/GENE-DB human TR gene sequences so that V and J genes could be assigned. A later analysis assigned CDR3 sequences and most-parsimonious VDJ recombination scenarios with the TCRdist pipeline. In a later analysis, every TCR beta chain was defined by the combination of its CDR3 amino acid sequence and its V-gene family, and reads without a unique V-gene family were dropped. A later analysis removed 500 to 650 highly shared, low-generation-probability nucleotide sequences to deal with suspected cross-contamination and a sequencing artifact. A later analysis calculated a clonal expansion index for each public chain from normalized within-repertoire ranks of inferred template counts. Generation probabilities in a later analysis came from a VDJ recombination model fitted to out-of-frame rearrangements, and those results were checked against IGoR. Hypergeometric tests were used in a later analysis to score TCR-TCR, TCR-HLA and TCR-CMV co-occurrence, with a repertoire-size bias correction applied to the TCR pairs. To estimate false discovery rates, a later analysis permuted the HLA or CMV assignments 20 times. In a later analysis, co-occurring TCRs were grouped with DBSCAN, and TCRdist sequence similarity was added when clustering was performed within HLA-allele-positive subsets. For co-occurrence clustering, repertoires with fewer than 30,000 or more than 120,000 public chains were excluded, along with four to six repertoires with anomalous nucleotide sharing. What TCRdb holds here is the immuneACCESS table cut down to in-frame rearrangements. Part of the clones is not present; checked against another copy, under half of the missing clones reflect an unresolved V gene, and the others are unexplained. V, J and clone size were drawn from that table, and D and trimming were deduced from the DNA. The sample contains 40,000 or so clones, over 90% of them found a single time. The ten largest clones add up to 2% to 3% of the sample.

This clonotype was sampled from a woman aged 18 to 35 in good health and CMV-seronegative. The rearrangement combines TRBV10-1 with TRBJ2-1; a tentative D match to TRBD1 spans 7 bases. Sequencing was done on a sample of PBMCs. The CDR3 here reads CASSPRGQGGNEQFF. The nucleotide sequence reads TGCGCCAGCAGCCCGAGGGGGCAGGGAGGAAATGAGCAGTTCTTC.